The 16 T cell receptor beta chains given below trace back to one sample, sequenced in a study of blood T cell repertoires in COVID-19. Sequenced by immunoSEQ multiplex PCR; TCRdb stores in-frame clones only, minus some. The sample has some 52,000 clones, 85% to 90% seen once. The sequenced material came from peripheral blood. These receptors originate from a man aged 65-85 years with acute or convalescent COVID-19.

The chain links TRBV19 to TRBJ1-4; tentatively, D is TRBD1 (6 bases). V gave up 8 bases and J gave up 5 bases, with 18 bases separating them. CDR1 and CDR2 from the germline V gene are LNHDA and SQIVND (reference sequence). The CDR3 is 15 residues long. The CDR3 DNA reads as TGTGCCAGTCGCAGGGGAAATCTGAAAAATGAAAAACTGTTTTTT. As protein: CASRRGNLKNEKLFF.

The chain has TRBV5-1 and TRBJ1-6; D remains ambiguous. The germline gives CDR1 SGHRS, CDR2 YFSETQ. The CDR3 runs 15 residues. The germline V and J ends were trimmed by 6 bases and 9 bases, with 19 bases remaining between them. The CDR3 DNA sequence: TGCGCCAGCACCGGTGGGCGAGCACAGCTTTCACCCCTCCACTTT. Protein: CASTGGRAQLSPLHF.

This clone turned up a few times. The V and J genes are TRBV4-3 and TRBJ1-2; D remains ambiguous. CDR3 length equals 16 residues. Germline V gives CDR1 LGHNA, CDR2 YSLEER. Trimming stripped 3 bases from V and 2 bases from J, with 16 bases between. The CDR3 loop reads CASSHLPEEGNYGYTF. The CDR3 DNA reads as TGCGCCAGCAGCCATCTCCCGGAGGAGGGCAACTATGGCTACACCTTC.

This clone has only one observation. The chain uses TRBV10-1 and TRBJ2-1; 9 nucleotides line up with TRBD2. The CDR3 is 17 amino acids. From germline, CDR1 is WNHNN and CDR2 SYGVQD (reference sequence). The V gene end was trimmed by 0 bases and the J gene end by 4 bases; junction bases not matched to a gene: 7. CDR3 region: CASSESGAGGCYNEQFF. DNA for the CDR3: TGCGCCAGCAGTGAGTCGGGGGCGGGAGGGTGTTACAATGAGCAGTTCTTC.

The V gene is TRBV7-2, the J gene TRBJ2-7; the D gene is possibly TRBD1 (6 bases). The CDR3 has 14 amino acids. V was clipped by 1 base and J by 1 base, with 8 bases between them. CDR1 and CDR2 from the germline V gene are SGHTA and FQGNSA. The CDR3 loop reads CASSLGGRSYEQYV. The DNA of the CDR3 is TGTGCCAGCAGCTTAGGGGGGCGATCCTACGAGCAGTACGTC.

The V call is TRBV5-4, the J call TRBJ2-1; 9 positions match TRBD2. CDR1 is SGHNT and CDR2 is YYREEE in the germline V gene (reference sequence). Germline trimming cut 7 bases from V and 7 bases from J; bases unmatched to any gene: 9. This CDR3 contains 14 residues. The CDR3 here is CASGGRGGDNEQFF. As DNA, the CDR3 is TGTGCCAGCGGCGGGAGGGGTGGTGATAATGAGCAGTTCTTC.

V is TRBV19 and J is TRBJ2-1; possible D gene TRBD2, 5 bases. Trimming removed 3 bases at V and 0 bases at J, with 18 bases between. From germline, CDR1 is LNHDA and CDR2 SQIVND (reference sequence). This CDR3 comprises 18 residues. CDR3 region: CASSISRAVVSSYNEQFF. The CDR3 DNA sequence: TGTGCCAGTAGTATCTCGCGGGCCGTAGTGAGCTCCTACAATGAGCAGTTCTTC.

The sample holds a few counts of this clone. The rearrangement links TRBV19 to TRBJ2-3; tentatively, D is TRBD1 (5 bases). CDR3 size: 15 residues. Germline V gene lookup returns CDR1 LNHDA and CDR2 SQIVND (reference sequence). Deletions cut 5 bases from V and 1 base from J, with 13 bases between. CDR3 residues: CASSWQGEGTDTQYF. CDR3 bases: TGTGCCAGTAGTTGGCAGGGCGAGGGCACAGATACGCAGTATTTT.

This chain links TRBV7-8 with TRBJ2-7; D might be TRBD1 (5 bases). Trimming removed 6 bases at V and 0 bases at J, with 9 bases between. There are 13 residues in the CDR3. Germline lookup yields CDR1 SGHVS and CDR2 FQNEAQ. CDR3 in DNA: TGTGCCAGCAGTCGACAGTCCTCCTACGAGCAGTACGTC. Amino acid sequence: CASSRQSSYEQYV.

The rearrangement links TRBV30 to TRBJ1-2; D is undetermined. The CDR3 is made up of 10 amino acids. Per germline, CDR1 GTSNPN and CDR2 SVGIG (reference sequence). V was clipped by 5 bases and J by 1 base, with 2 bases between them. This chain's CDR3 is CAWLNYGYTF. The CDR3 nucleotides are TGTGCCTGGCTTAACTATGGCTACACCTTC.

The chain joins TRBV7-8 to TRBJ1-1, with 9 positions matching TRBD1. CDR3 size: 15 residues. Germline CDR1 and CDR2: SGHVS and FQNEAQ. J gave up 0 bases and V 3 bases, and 2 bases lay outside the gene matches. The CDR3 loop reads CASSFGTGLNTEAFF. For the CDR3, the DNA is TGTGCCAGCAGCTTTGGGACAGGGCTGAACACTGAAGCTTTCTTT.

The CDR3 here is CATSRDLRTKAFF. The CDR3 region has the DNA TGTGCCACCAGCAGAGATCTCCGGACAAAAGCTTTCTTT. The chain has TRBV15 and TRBJ1-1; TRBD1 might be the D (5 bases). Germline CDR1 LNHNV, CDR2 YYDKDF (reference sequence). The V and J ends lost 0 bases and 9 bases respectively, with 11 bases between them. The CDR3 is 13 residues long.

The chain is built from TRBV5-1 and TRBJ1-1; no clear D. The CDR3 length is 13 residues. Germline CDR1 reads SGHRS; CDR2 reads YFSETQ. V dropped 4 bases and J dropped 0 bases, with 7 bases sitting between them. The CDR3 nucleotides are TGCGCCAGCAGCGCAGTGATGAACACTGAAGCTTTCTTT. Protein sequence: CASSAVMNTEAFF.

The J gene is TRBJ1-2, the V gene TRBV24-1; no clear D. CDR1 KGHDR and CDR2 SFDVKD come from the germline V gene. V lost 2 bases and J lost 4, with 10 bases in between. CDR3 length: 14 residues. CDR3 in DNA: TGTGCCACCAGTGATTCCGCCAGATCCTATGGCTACACCTTC. As protein: CATSDSARSYGYTF.

The chain is built from TRBV24-1 and TRBJ1-1, with 7 bases that match TRBD1. This CDR3 has 13 residues. V trimming: 4 bases; J trimming: 10 bases; junction bases outside the gene matches: 8. Germline loops: CDR1 KGHDR, CDR2 SFDVKD. In DNA, the CDR3 is TGTGCCACCAGTGAAAGGGACAGACGGGCAGCTTTCTTT. This sequence encodes CATSERDRRAAFF.

The genes are TRBV28 and TRBJ1-6, with D uncertain. The CDR3 is made up of 15 amino acids. V was pared by 10 bases and J by 0 bases, with 13 bases between. The germline gives CDR1 MDHEN, CDR2 SYDVKM. The CDR3, as DNA: TGTGCCACCTGGGCGAAAAACTCCTATAATTCACCCCTCCACTTT. This translates into CATWAKNSYNSPLHF.